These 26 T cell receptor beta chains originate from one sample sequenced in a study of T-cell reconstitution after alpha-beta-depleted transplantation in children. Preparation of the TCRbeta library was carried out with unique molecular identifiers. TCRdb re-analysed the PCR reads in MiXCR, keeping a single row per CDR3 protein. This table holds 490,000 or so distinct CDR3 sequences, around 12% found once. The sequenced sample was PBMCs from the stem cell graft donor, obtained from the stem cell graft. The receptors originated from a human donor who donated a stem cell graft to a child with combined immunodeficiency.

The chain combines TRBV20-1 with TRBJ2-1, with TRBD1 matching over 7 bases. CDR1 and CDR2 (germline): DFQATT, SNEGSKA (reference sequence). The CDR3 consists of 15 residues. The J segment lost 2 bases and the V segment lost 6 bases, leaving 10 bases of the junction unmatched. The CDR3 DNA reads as TGCAGTGCCCTGGACAGGTTGAGAGCCTACAATGAGCAGTTCTTC. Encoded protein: CSALDRLRAYNEQFF.

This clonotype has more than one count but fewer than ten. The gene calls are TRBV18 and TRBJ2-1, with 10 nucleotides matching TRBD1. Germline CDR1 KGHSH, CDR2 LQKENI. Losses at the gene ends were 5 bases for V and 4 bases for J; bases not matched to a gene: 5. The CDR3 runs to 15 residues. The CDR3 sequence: CASSMTGQGYNEQFF. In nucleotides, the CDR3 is TGTGCCAGCTCAATGACGGGACAGGGGTACAATGAGCAGTTCTTC.

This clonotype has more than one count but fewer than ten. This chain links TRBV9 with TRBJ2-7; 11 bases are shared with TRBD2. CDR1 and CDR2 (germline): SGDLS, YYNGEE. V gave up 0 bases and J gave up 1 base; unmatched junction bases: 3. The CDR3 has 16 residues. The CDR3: CASSVGGLAESYEQYF. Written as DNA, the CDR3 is TGTGCCAGCAGCGTAGGGGGACTAGCGGAGTCCTACGAGCAGTACTTC.

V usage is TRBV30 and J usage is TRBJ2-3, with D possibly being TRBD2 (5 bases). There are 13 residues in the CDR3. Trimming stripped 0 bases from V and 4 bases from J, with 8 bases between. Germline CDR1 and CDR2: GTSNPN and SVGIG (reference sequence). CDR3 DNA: TGTGCCTGGAGTGTAGGACTGTCAGATACGCAGTATTTT. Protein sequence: CAWSVGLSDTQYF. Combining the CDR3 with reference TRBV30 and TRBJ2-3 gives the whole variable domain SQTIHQWPATLVQPVGSPLSLECTVEGTSNPNLYWYRQAAGRGLQLLFYSVGIGQISSEVPQNLSASRPQDRQFILSSKKLLLSDSGFYLCAWSVGLSDTQYFGPGTRLTVL.

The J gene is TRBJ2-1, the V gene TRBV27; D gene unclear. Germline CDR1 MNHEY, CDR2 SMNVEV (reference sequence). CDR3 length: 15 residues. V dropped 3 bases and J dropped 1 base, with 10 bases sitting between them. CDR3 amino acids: CASSFVGPSYNEQFF. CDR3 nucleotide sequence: TGTGCCAGCAGTTTTGTTGGGCCTTCCTACAATGAGCAGTTCTTC.

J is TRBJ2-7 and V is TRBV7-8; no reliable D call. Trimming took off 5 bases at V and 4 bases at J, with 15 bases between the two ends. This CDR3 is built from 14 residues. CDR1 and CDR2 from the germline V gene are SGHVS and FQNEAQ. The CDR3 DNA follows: TGTGCCAGCAGCCCCGGGTCCACCGCTTACGAGCAGTACTTC. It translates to CASSPGSTAYEQYF.

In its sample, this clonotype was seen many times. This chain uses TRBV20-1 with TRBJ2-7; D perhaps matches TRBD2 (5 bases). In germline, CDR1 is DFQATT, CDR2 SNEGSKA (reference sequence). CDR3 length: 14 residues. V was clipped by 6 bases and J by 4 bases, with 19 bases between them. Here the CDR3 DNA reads TGCAGTGCACTGAGTGGGATACTAGGGTACGAGCAGTACTTC. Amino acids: CSALSGILGYEQYF.

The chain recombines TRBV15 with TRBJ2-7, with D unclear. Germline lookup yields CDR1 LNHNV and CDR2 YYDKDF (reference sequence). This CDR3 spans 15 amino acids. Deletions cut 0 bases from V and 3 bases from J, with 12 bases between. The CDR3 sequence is CATSREPGALYEQYF. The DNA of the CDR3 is TGTGCCACCAGCAGAGAACCCGGAGCCCTCTACGAGCAGTACTTC. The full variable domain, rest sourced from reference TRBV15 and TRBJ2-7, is DAMVIQNPRYQVTQFGKPVTLSCSQTLNHNVMYWYQQKSSQAPKLLFHYYDKDFNNEADTPDNFQSRRPNTSFCFLDIRSPGLGDTAMYLCATSREPGALYEQYFGPGTRLTVT.

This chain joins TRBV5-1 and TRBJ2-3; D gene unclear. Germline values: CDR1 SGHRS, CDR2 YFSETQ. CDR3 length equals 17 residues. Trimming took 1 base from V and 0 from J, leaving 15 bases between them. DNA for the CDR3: TGCGCCAGCAGCTTGTACGTCGGCATCCCTAGCACAGATACGCAGTATTTT. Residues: CASSLYVGIPSTDTQYF.

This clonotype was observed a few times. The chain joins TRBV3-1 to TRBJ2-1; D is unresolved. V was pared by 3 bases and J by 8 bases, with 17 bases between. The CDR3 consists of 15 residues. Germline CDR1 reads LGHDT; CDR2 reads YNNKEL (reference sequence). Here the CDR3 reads CASSQGLGPAHEQFF. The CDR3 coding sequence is TGTGCCAGCAGCCAGGGGTTAGGCCCTGCGCATGAGCAGTTCTTC.

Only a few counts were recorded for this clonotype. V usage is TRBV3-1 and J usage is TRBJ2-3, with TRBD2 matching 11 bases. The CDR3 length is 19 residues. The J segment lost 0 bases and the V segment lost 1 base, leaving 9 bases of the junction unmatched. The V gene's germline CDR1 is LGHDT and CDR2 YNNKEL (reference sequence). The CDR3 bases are TGTGCCAGCAGCCAAGGGAGGTGGACTAGCGGGTCTAGCACAGATACGCAGTATTTT. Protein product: CASSQGRWTSGSSTDTQYF.

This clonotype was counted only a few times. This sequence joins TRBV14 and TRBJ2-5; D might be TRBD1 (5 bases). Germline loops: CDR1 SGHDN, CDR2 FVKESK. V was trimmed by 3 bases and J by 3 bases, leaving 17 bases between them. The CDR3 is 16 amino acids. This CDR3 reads CASSQVSWEGEETQYF. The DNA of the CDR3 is TGTGCCAGCAGCCAGGTATCCTGGGAAGGGGAAGAGACCCAGTACTTC.

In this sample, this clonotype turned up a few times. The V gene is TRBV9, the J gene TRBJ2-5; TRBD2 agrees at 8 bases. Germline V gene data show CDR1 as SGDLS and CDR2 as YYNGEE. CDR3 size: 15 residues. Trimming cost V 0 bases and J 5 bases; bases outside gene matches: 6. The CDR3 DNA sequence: TGTGCCAGCAGCGTAGCCGGGACTAGGGGGGAGACCCAGTACTTC. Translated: CASSVAGTRGETQYF. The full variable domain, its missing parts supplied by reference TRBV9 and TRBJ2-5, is DSGVTQTPKHLITATGQRVTLRCSPRSGDLSVYWYQQSLDQGLQFLIQYYNGEERAKGNILERFSAQQFPDLHSELNLSSLELGDSALYFCASSVAGTRGETQYFGPGTRLLVL.

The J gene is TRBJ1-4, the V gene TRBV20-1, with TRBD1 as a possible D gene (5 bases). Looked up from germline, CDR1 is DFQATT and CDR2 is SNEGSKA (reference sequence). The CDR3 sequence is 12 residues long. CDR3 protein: CSHQGPNEKLFF. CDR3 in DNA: TGCAGCCATCAGGGACCTAATGAAAAACTGTTTTTT.

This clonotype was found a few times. CDR3 loop: CASSPLGSLPTSGVNTDTQYF. The CDR3 DNA reads as TGTGCCAGCTCACCACTTGGTAGTTTGCCGACTAGCGGGGTGAACACAGATACGCAGTATTTT. V and J are TRBV18 and TRBJ2-3, with 11 bases matching TRBD2. The germline V gene encodes CDR1 KGHSH and CDR2 LQKENI. This CDR3 is built from 21 residues. The J segment lost 2 bases and the V segment lost 1 base, leaving 17 bases of the junction unmatched.

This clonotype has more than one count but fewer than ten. CDR3 region: CASSSPIPNSGANVLTF. DNA for the CDR3: TGTGCCAGCAGCTCCCCCATCCCGAACTCTGGGGCCAACGTCCTGACTTTC. The chain links TRBV5-8 to TRBJ2-6; D is unclear. Trimming shortened V by 3 bases and J by 0 bases, and 13 bases separated the two germline ends. The germline gives CDR1 SGHTS, CDR2 YDEGEE. The CDR3 is 17 amino acids.

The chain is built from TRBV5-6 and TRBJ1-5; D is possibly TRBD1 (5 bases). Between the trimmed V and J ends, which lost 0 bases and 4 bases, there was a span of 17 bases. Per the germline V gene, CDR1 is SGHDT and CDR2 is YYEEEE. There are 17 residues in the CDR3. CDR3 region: CASSLGGRVPLNQPQHF. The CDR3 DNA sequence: TGTGCCAGCAGCTTGGGCGGCAGGGTTCCTTTAAATCAGCCCCAGCATTTT.

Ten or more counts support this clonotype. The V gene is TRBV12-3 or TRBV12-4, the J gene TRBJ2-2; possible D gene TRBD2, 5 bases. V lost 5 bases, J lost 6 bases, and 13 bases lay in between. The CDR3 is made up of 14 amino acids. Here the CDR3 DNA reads TGTGCCAGCAGTCCGCGGGTCGGCGCCGGGGAGCTGTTTTTT. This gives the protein CASSPRVGAGELFF.

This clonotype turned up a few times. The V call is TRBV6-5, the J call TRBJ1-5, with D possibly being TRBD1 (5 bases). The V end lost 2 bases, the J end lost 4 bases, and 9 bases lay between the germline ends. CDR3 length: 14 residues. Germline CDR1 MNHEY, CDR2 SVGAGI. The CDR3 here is CASSYGKGNQPQHF. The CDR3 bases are TGTGCCAGCAGTTACGGGAAGGGGAATCAGCCCCAGCATTTT.

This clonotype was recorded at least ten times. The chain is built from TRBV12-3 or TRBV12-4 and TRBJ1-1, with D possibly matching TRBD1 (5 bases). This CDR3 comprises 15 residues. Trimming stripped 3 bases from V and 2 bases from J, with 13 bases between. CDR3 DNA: TGTGCCAGCAGTTTCAACACCCAGGGTAACACTGAAGCTTTCTTT. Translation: CASSFNTQGNTEAFF.

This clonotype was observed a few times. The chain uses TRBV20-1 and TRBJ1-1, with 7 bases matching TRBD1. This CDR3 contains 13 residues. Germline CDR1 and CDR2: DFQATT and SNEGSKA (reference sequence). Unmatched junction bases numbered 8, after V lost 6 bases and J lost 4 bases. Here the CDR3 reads CSAAQGRGTEAFF. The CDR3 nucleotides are TGCAGTGCAGCACAGGGGCGAGGCACTGAAGCTTTCTTT.

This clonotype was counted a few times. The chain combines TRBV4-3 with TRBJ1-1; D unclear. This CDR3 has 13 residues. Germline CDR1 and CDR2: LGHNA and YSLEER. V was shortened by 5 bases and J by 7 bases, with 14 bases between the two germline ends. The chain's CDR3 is CASSTQRDYEAFF. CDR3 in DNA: TGCGCCAGCAGCACCCAGCGGGATTATGAAGCTTTCTTT.

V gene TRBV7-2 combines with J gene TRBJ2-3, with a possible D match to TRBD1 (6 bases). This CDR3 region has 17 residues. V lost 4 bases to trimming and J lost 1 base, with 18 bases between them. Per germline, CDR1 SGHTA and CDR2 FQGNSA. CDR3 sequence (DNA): TGTGCCAGCAGCTCCCCTGGGGGCAGTGGAGGCACAGATACGCAGTATTTT. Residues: CASSSPGGSGGTDTQYF.

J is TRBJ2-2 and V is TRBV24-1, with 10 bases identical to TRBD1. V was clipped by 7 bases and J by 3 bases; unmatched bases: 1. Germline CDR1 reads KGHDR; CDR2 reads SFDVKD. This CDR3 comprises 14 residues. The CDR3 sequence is CATRGTGDTGELFF. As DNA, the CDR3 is TGTGCCACCAGGGGGACAGGGGACACCGGGGAGCTGTTTTTT.

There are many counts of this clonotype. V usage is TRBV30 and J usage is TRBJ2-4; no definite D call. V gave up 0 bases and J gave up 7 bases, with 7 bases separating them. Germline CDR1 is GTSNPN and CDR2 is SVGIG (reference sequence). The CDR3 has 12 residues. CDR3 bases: TGTGCCTGGAGTGTACTCAGGAACATTCAGTACTTC. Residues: CAWSVLRNIQYF. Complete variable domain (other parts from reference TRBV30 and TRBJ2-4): SQTIHQWPATLVQPVGSPLSLECTVEGTSNPNLYWYRQAAGRGLQLLFYSVGIGQISSEVPQNLSASRPQDRQFILSSKKLLLSDSGFYLCAWSVLRNIQYFGAGTRLSVL.

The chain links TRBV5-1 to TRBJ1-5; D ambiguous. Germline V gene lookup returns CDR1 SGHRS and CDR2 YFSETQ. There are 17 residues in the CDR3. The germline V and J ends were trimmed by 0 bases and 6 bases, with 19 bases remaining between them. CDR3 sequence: CASSLGVTGWYRQPQHF. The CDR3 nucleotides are TGCGCCAGCAGCTTGGGTGTAACTGGCTGGTATCGTCAGCCCCAGCATTTT.